Shown below are 30 T cell receptor beta chains from a single sample sequenced in a study of beta chain features in type 1 diabetes. General study points: Within each of all four CD4+ subsets, Type 1 diabetes patients had TCRB CDR3s that were moderately but significantly shorter.

Which antigens these TCRs recognize remains unknown. Investigators reverse transcribed all isolated RNA, so they sequenced expressed TCRB transcripts. This table comes from immunoSEQ multiplex PCR, and its TCRdb copy is limited to in-frame clones, with some not included. The data hold about 650,000 clones, with 9.5% to 15% observed a single time. The sequenced sample consisted of naive CD4+ T cells from blood. The origin of the receptors is a man between 25 and 39 years old with type 1 diabetes.

J is TRBJ1-6 and V is TRBV6-5; no clear D. V was trimmed by 6 bases and J by 4 bases, leaving 10 bases between them. The CDR3 totals 14 residues. Germline CDR1 MNHEY, CDR2 SVGAGI. In nucleotides, the CDR3 is TGTGCCAGCAGCCCCCCGGGTTATAATTCACCCCTCCACTTT. Residues: CASSPPGYNSPLHF.

The rearrangement links TRBV4-3 to TRBJ2-1; TRBD2 matches at 11 bases. CDR1 is LGHNA, CDR2 YSLEER, per germline. The CDR3 runs to 17 residues. The V gene end was trimmed by 3 bases and the J gene end by 5 bases; junction bases not matched to a gene: 9. CDR3 nucleotide sequence: TGCGCCAGCAGCCATCCGACCGGGACTAGCGGTGACAATGAGCAGTTCTTC. Its translation: CASSHPTGTSGDNEQFF.

This chain uses TRBV5-1 with TRBJ2-7; 9 bases map to TRBD1. The CDR3 is 14 residues long. Germline-derived CDR1 and CDR2 are SGHRS and YFSETQ. Germline trimming cut 0 bases from V and 4 bases from J; bases unmatched to any gene: 2. CDR3 sequence: CASSLGDREYEQYF. DNA of the CDR3: TGCGCCAGCAGCTTGGGGGACAGGGAATACGAGCAGTACTTC.

This clone was found a few times. The chain has TRBV7-2 and TRBJ2-6; D is uncertain. Trimming stripped 4 bases from V and 4 bases from J, with 5 bases between. CDR1 SGHTA and CDR2 FQGNSA come from the germline V gene. This CDR3 has 13 residues. CDR3 DNA sequence: TGTGCCAGCAGCTCGAAGGGGGCCAACGTCCTGACTTTC. It specifies CASSSKGANVLTF.

The chain links TRBV5-1 to TRBJ2-3; D remains unclear. The CDR3 spans 14 residues. Germline V lookup: CDR1 SGHRS, CDR2 YFSETQ. V lost 1 base, J lost 6 bases, and 12 bases lay in between. The CDR3 loop is CASSLRMIRDTQYF. The CDR3 nucleotides are TGCGCCAGCAGCTTGAGAATGATACGGGATACGCAGTATTTT.

The chain uses TRBV30 and TRBJ2-1; D assignment may be TRBD1 or TRBD2 (6 bases each). Deletions cut 0 bases from V and 4 bases from J, with 13 bases between. The germline CDR1 and CDR2 sequences are GTSNPN and SVGIG (reference sequence). The CDR3 totals 15 residues. The DNA for the CDR3 is TGTGCCTGGAGTGTACGGCGGGACACATACAATGAGCAGTTCTTC. This codes for CAWSVRRDTYNEQFF.

The V gene is TRBV10-3, the J gene TRBJ1-1; possible D gene TRBD1, 6 bases. The CDR3 spans 15 residues. Trimming stripped 3 bases from V and 0 bases from J, with 11 bases between. Germline values: CDR1 ENHRY, CDR2 SYGVKD. The CDR3: CAISDSDRLNTEAFF. CDR3 bases: TGTGCCATCAGTGATTCGGACAGACTGAACACTGAAGCTTTCTTT.

The chain employs TRBV19 and TRBJ1-4; no definite D call. The germline V gene encodes CDR1 LNHDA and CDR2 SQIVND (reference sequence). CDR3 length equals 15 residues. With 3 bases removed from V and 1 base from J, the gap between germline ends came to 9 bases. The CDR3 spells CASSISAGTNEKLFF. The CDR3 bases are TGTGCCAGTAGTATCTCGGCGGGAACTAATGAAAAACTGTTTTTT.

This clone turned up a few times. The genes are TRBV6-5 and TRBJ2-1; 11 nucleotides line up with TRBD2. Germline V gives CDR1 MNHEY, CDR2 SVGAGI. V dropped 0 bases and J dropped 3; count of bases not matched to a gene: 1. CDR3 length equals 16 residues. The CDR3 DNA is TGTGCCAGCAGTTACTCGCTAGCGGGGGGCTACAATGAGCAGTTCTTC. It codes for CASSYSLAGGYNEQFF.

The table lists this clone with a count of one. V usage is TRBV7-2 and J usage is TRBJ2-5; D may match TRBD1 or TRBD2 (5 bases each). The V end lost 4 bases, the J end lost 5 bases, and 11 bases lay between the germline ends. This CDR3 spans 13 amino acids. CDR1 is SGHTA, CDR2 FQGNSA, per germline. CDR3 bases: TGTGCCAGCAGCTCCTGGGACGGGGAGACCCAGTACTTC. It yields the protein CASSSWDGETQYF.

This clone has more than one count but fewer than ten. V gene TRBV7-3 combines with J gene TRBJ2-7, with D unclear. V was cut by 5 bases and J by 9 bases, with 17 bases left in between. This CDR3 contains 13 residues. The germline V gene has CDR1 SGHTA and CDR2 FQGTGA. CDR3: CASSADNLRRQYF. In nucleotides, the CDR3 is TGTGCCAGCAGCGCCGACAACCTGCGGCGGCAGTACTTC.

This clone was detected only a few times. The genes are TRBV6-1 and TRBJ1-5, with TRBD1 matching 7 bases. V gave up 4 bases and J gave up 3 bases; unmatched junction bases: 3. Germline CDR1 MNHNS, CDR2 SASEGT. The CDR3 spans 14 residues. The CDR3 region is CASSGDRANQPQHF. The CDR3 nucleotides are TGTGCCAGCAGTGGTGACAGGGCCAATCAGCCCCAGCATTTT.

This clone has just a few counts. The V call is TRBV10-3, the J call TRBJ2-7; D perhaps matches TRBD2 (6 bases). The CDR3 contains 12 residues. Trimming stripped 8 bases from V and 2 bases from J, with 10 bases between. The V gene's germline CDR1 is ENHRY and CDR2 SYGVKD. The CDR3: CAISREPYEQYF. In nucleotides, the CDR3 is TGTGCCATCTCCCGGGAGCCCTACGAGCAGTACTTC.

The chain joins TRBV5-8 to TRBJ1-5, with TRBD1 as a possible D gene (6 bases). The CDR3 covers 20 residues. Germline CDR1 and CDR2: SGHTS and YDEGEE. V lost 2 bases and J 0 bases, leaving 24 bases between the germline ends. This CDR3 reads CASSFRTGSWRTYSNQPQHF. The CDR3 nucleotides are TGTGCCAGCAGCTTTAGAACAGGGAGTTGGAGAACCTATAGCAATCAGCCCCAGCATTTT.

The rearrangement joins TRBV4-2 to TRBJ2-2; D remains ambiguous. V lost 4 bases and J 4 bases, leaving 10 bases between the germline ends. CDR3 length equals 14 residues. Germline CDR1 and CDR2: LGHNA and YNFKEQ. The CDR3, as DNA: TGTGCCAGCAGCCGAGTAGATTTCACCGGGGAGCTGTTTTTT. Its translation is CASSRVDFTGELFF.

This clone was counted between two and nine times. The chain joins TRBV5-1 to TRBJ2-7, with no clear D. There are 15 residues in the CDR3. In germline, CDR1 is SGHRS, CDR2 YFSETQ. Trimming removed 2 bases from V and 6 bases from J, with 18 bases in between. Written as DNA, the CDR3 is TGCGCCAGCAGCTTATATGGGGATCTGTCGAGCGAGCAGTACTTC. Translated, it gives CASSLYGDLSSEQYF.

This clone was counted a few times. Being one base from a much bigger clone, this may be a read error. Other DNA sequences in this specimen translate into the identical CDR3. The CDR3 region has the DNA TGTGCCAGCAGCTTAAGCTCTGGAAACACCATATATTTT. Translating gives CASSLSSGNTIYF. V usage is TRBV7-9 and J usage is TRBJ1-3; D gene unclear. Germline CDR1 is SEHNR and CDR2 is FQNEAQ (reference sequence). CDR3 length: 13 amino acids. V was clipped by 2 bases and J by 0 bases, with 2 bases between them.

This clone was counted only a few times. The chain combines TRBV5-6 with TRBJ1-1; TRBD1 might be the D (5 bases). The germline V gene encodes CDR1 SGHDT and CDR2 YYEEEE. CDR3 length equals 14 residues. V was clipped by 4 bases and J by 3 bases, with 13 bases between them. The DNA of the CDR3 is TGTGCCAGCAGCCGCTGGGTAGGGGACACTGAAGCTTTCTTT. Amino acid sequence: CASSRWVGDTEAFF. Filled out from reference TRBV5-6 and TRBJ1-1, the complete variable domain reads DAGVTQSPTHLIKTRGQQVTLRCSPKSGHDTVSWYQQALGQGPQFIFQYYEEEERQRGNFPDRFSGHQFPNYSSELNVNALLLGDSALYLCASSRWVGDTEAFFGQGTRLTVV.

J is TRBJ1-1 and V is TRBV7-3; TRBD1 is a possible D gene (6 bases). The CDR3 runs to 15 residues. V was shortened by 5 bases and J by 0 bases, with 13 bases between the two germline ends. Germline V gives CDR1 SGHTA, CDR2 FQGTGA. This CDR3 reads CASSQQGQLNTEAFF. The CDR3 nucleotides are TGTGCCAGCAGCCAACAAGGACAGTTGAACACTGAAGCTTTCTTT.

The CDR3, as DNA: TGTGCCACCTCCCCGGGACAGATGAACACTGAAGCTTTCTTT. Protein: CATSPGQMNTEAFF. This chain connects TRBV6-5 to TRBJ1-1; 7 bases match TRBD1. The CDR3 consists of 14 residues. In germline, CDR1 is MNHEY, CDR2 SVGAGI. With 10 bases clipped from V and 0 bases from J, the junction kept 8 bases outside the gene matches.

This clone was seen more than once but under ten times. The chain couples TRBV7-2 to TRBJ2-1; D call uncertain. Germline CDR1 reads SGHTA; CDR2 reads FQGNSA. Trimming took 4 bases from V and 4 from J, leaving 11 bases between them. The CDR3 runs to 14 residues. CDR3 nucleotides: TGTGCCAGCAGCTCCTTTCTGGGGTACAATGAGCAGTTCTTC. Translating gives CASSSFLGYNEQFF. The entire variable domain, with the rest obtained from reference TRBV7-2 and TRBJ2-1, is as follows: GAGVSQSPSNKVTEKGKDVELRCDPISGHTALYWYRQSLGQGLEFLIYFQGNSAPDKSGLPSDRFSAERTGGSVSTLTIQRTQQEDSAVYLCASSSFLGYNEQFFGPGTRLTVL.

The chain links TRBV10-3 to TRBJ2-5; no definite D call. CDR3 length: 12 residues. With 6 bases removed from V and 3 bases from J, the gap between germline ends came to 8 bases. The germline CDR1 and CDR2 sequences are ENHRY and SYGVKD. The CDR3 here is CAISHTEETQYF. As DNA, the CDR3 is TGTGCCATCAGCCACACAGAAGAGACCCAGTACTTC.

This clone was seen only a few times. The J gene is TRBJ2-7, the V gene TRBV30; 7 nucleotides agree with TRBD1. The length of the CDR3 is 16 residues. V dropped 3 bases and J dropped 1; count of bases not matched to a gene: 12. CDR1 is GTSNPN and CDR2 is SVGIG in the germline V gene (reference sequence). CDR3: CAWSGRPHRGSYEQYF. The DNA of the CDR3 is TGTGCCTGGAGCGGACGACCACACAGGGGTTCCTACGAGCAGTACTTC.

V gene TRBV4-3 combines with J gene TRBJ2-7; 9 positions agree with TRBD2. V shed 1 base, J shed 2 bases, and the junction held 3 bases outside the gene matches. The CDR3 has 15 residues. CDR1 is LGHNA, CDR2 YSLEER, per germline. The CDR3 DNA reads TGCGCCAGCAGCCAAGGACTAGCGGTTACCTACGAGCAGTACTTC. This encodes CASSQGLAVTYEQYF.

For the CDR3, the DNA is TGTGCCAGCAGTTACTCCGAATTGGGGTCTAGGGGCTACACCTTC. As protein: CASSYSELGSRGYTF. The chain recombines TRBV6-5 with TRBJ1-2; no definite D call. Looked up from germline, CDR1 is MNHEY and CDR2 is SVGAGI. V dropped 0 bases and J dropped 8 bases, with 16 bases sitting between them. The CDR3 runs to 15 residues.

This clone has just a few counts. The chain has TRBV14 and TRBJ2-7; TRBD1 agrees at 10 bases. CDR3 length equals 17 residues. With 3 bases clipped from V and 3 bases from J, the junction kept 11 bases outside the gene matches. Germline V gene sequence: CDR1 SGHDN, CDR2 FVKESK. The CDR3 nucleotides are TGTGCCAGCAGCCAGAGGGACAGGGGCGCTGGCCTCTACGAGCAGTACTTC. This encodes CASSQRDRGAGLYEQYF.

The rearrangement joins TRBV27 to TRBJ2-1; 11 bases line up with TRBD2. Per germline, CDR1 MNHEY and CDR2 SMNVEV (reference sequence). V lost 6 bases and J lost 3; bases outside the gene matches: 4. The CDR3 is made up of 15 amino acids. CDR3 region: CASSQGLAVYNEQFF. DNA for the CDR3: TGTGCCAGCAGCCAGGGACTAGCGGTCTACAATGAGCAGTTCTTC.

This clone was seen just once. CDR3 in amino acids: CASSSRGTPYGYTF. In DNA, the CDR3 is TGTGCCAGCAGTTCAAGAGGTACCCCTTATGGCTACACCTTC. V and J are TRBV28 and TRBJ1-2; D is ambiguous. The V gene lost 4 bases and the J gene lost 5 bases, with 14 bases spanning the gap. This CDR3 is built from 14 residues. The germline V gene encodes CDR1 MDHEN and CDR2 SYDVKM.

V gene TRBV2 combines with J gene TRBJ1-2, with a weak D call TRBD1 (6 bases). Germline values: CDR1 SNHLY, CDR2 FYNNEI. With 5 bases removed from V and 6 bases from J, the gap between germline ends came to 10 bases. The CDR3 loop spans 12 amino acids. The DNA for the CDR3 is TGTGCCAGCAGTTTTTCAGGGGATGGCTACACCTTC. Amino acid sequence: CASSFSGDGYTF.

The chain is built from TRBV9 and TRBJ1-4, with 11 bases matching TRBD1. This CDR3 spans 15 amino acids. In germline, CDR1 is SGDLS, CDR2 YYNGEE. The J segment lost 5 bases and the V segment lost 2 bases, leaving 2 bases of the junction unmatched. The CDR3 coding sequence is TGTGCCAGCAGCGTCGGGACAGGGGGGAATGAAAAACTGTTTTTT. This encodes CASSVGTGGNEKLFF.